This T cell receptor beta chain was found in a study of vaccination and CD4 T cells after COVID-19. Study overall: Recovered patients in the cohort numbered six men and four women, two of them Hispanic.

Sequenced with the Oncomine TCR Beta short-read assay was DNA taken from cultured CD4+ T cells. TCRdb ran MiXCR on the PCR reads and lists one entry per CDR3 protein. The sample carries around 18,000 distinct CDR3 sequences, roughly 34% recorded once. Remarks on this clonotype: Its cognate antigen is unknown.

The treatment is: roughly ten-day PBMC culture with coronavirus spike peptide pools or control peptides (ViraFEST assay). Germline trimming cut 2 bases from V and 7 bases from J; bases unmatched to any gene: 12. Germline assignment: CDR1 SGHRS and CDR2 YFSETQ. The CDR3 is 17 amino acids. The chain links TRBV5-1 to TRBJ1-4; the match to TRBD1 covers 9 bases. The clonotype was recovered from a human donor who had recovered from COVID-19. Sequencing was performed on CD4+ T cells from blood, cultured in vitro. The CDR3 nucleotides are TGCGCCAGCAGCTTATCCGGGACAGGGAACCCCAGTGAAAAACTGTTTTTT. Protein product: CASSLSGTGNPSEKLFF. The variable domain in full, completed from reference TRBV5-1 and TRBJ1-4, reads KAGVTQTPRYLIKTRGQQVTLSCSPISGHRSVSWYQQTPGQGLQFLFEYFSETQRNKGNFPGRFSGRQFSNSRSEMNVSTLELGDSALYLCASSLSGTGNPSEKLFFGSGTQLSVL.